This T cell receptor beta chain comes out of a study of cytomegalovirus exposure and HLA in healthy donors. Trimming removed 3 bases at V and 5 bases at J, with 10 bases between. Germline V gene lookup returns CDR1 MNHEY and CDR2 SMNVEV (reference sequence). The CDR3 contains 13 residues. Amplification used 60 Vbeta primers and 13 Jbeta primers. Measured with immunoSEQ multiplex PCR; TCRdb has only the in-frame clones, and not every one. The data contain about 190,000 clones, about 80% of them seen just once; the ten biggest clones take up 0.65%. The chain couples TRBV27 to TRBJ1-2; D is perhaps TRBD1 (5 bases). Sequenced input: PBMCs. The TCR comes from a boy younger than 18 in good health and CMV-seronegative. The CDR3 DNA reads TGTGCCAGCAGTTTTGACAGATTATATGGCTACACCTTC. Its translation is CASSFDRLYGYTF.